A selection of T cell receptor beta chains follows, all from one sample in a study of blood T cell repertoires in COVID-19. Libraries were prepared by immunoSEQ multiplex PCR; TCRdb keeps only in-frame clonotypes and omits some of them. The data show about 230,000 clones, with around 84% seen just once and about a sixth held by the top ten. The sequencing input was PBMCs or T cells enriched from blood (not recorded which). These receptors were collected from a man aged 18-30 years who had recovered from COVID-19. Each CDR3 is given with its conserved first and last residue. Each record gives: J gene, V gene, CDR3 protein.

>TRBJ1-5|TRBV6-1
CASSAPGGYSNQPQHF
>TRBJ2-1|TRBV3-1/TRBV3-2
CASSQPRSGREGFWFEQFF
>TRBJ2-7|TRBV28
CASSFRDVANEQYF
>TRBJ1-6|TRBV5-1
CASSSIRGYVGGNNSPLHF
>TRBJ1-1|TRBV11-2
CASSLEVTTEAFF
>TRBJ1-1|TRBV19
CASSIGSMVTEAFF
>TRBJ2-2|TRBV27
CASSLAGAGELFF
>TRBJ1-2|TRBV19
CASSKQGLAYGYTF
>TRBJ1-5|TRBV9
CASSPGQLPQPQHF
>TRBJ2-7|TRBV29-1
CSVATGGIEQYF
>TRBJ1-5|TRBV11-2
CASSQRDRNQPQHF
>TRBJ2-1|TRBV5-6
CASSRGRDRVPNNEQFF
>TRBJ1-6|TRBV19
CASSWAGGYSPLHF
>TRBJ1-1|TRBV5-1
CASSSDRSGTEAFF
>TRBJ2-1|TRBV7-8
CASSAGERRSQFF
>TRBJ2-7|TRBV14
CASSPRGNSYEQYF
>TRBJ2-1|TRBV18
CASSPFNLAGGNEQFF
>TRBJ1-2|TRBV9
CASSRPDGGNYGYTF